A single sample is the source of the 26 T cell receptor beta chains below, sequenced in a study of T-cell reconstitution after alpha-beta-depleted transplantation in children. Unique molecular identifiers were incorporated during preparation of the TCRbeta library. TCRdb fed the PCR reads into MiXCR, producing one record per CDR3 protein. The sample holds 700,000 to 850,000 distinct CDR3 sequences; around 17% are singletons and the top ten take 5%. Source: PBMCs, mostly from graft donor cells, taken 360 days after TCRalphabeta/CD19-depleted stem cell transplant. The receptor source for this set is a male patient aged 5 to 17 who had a stem cell transplant for acute lymphoblastic leukemia, so the T cells may come from the graft donor.

This rearrangement joins TRBV12-3 or TRBV12-4 to TRBJ2-3; 8 bases line up with TRBD2. The CDR3 spans 16 residues. Trimming cost V 5 bases and J 4 bases; bases outside gene matches: 11. The CDR3: CASSPLAGRGPDTQYF. The CDR3 DNA reads TGTGCCAGCAGTCCTTTAGCGGGGAGGGGCCCAGATACGCAGTATTTT.

The J gene is TRBJ2-7, the V gene TRBV14; D perhaps matches TRBD1 (6 bases). The ends were cut back, 4 bases at V and 3 bases at J, with 16 bases in the middle. Germline V gives CDR1 SGHDN, CDR2 FVKESK. CDR3 length: 15 amino acids. CDR3 amino acids: CASSLLTGVSYEQYF. CDR3 nucleotide sequence: TGTGCCAGCAGCCTTTTGACAGGCGTCAGCTACGAGCAGTACTTC.

This clonotype was seen many times. The chain joins TRBV28 to TRBJ2-7, with 7 nucleotides matching TRBD2. V was clipped by 6 bases and J by 6 bases; unmatched bases: 14. CDR1 is MDHEN and CDR2 is SYDVKM in the germline V gene. This CDR3 spans 15 amino acids. CDR3 loop: CASRVGGVRVPEQYF. The CDR3 nucleotides read TGTGCCAGCAGGGTGGGAGGGGTGCGGGTTCCCGAGCAGTACTTC. The variable domain in full, completed from reference TRBV28 and TRBJ2-7, reads DVKVTQSSRYLVKRTGEKVFLECVQDMDHENMFWYRQDPGLGLRLIYFSYDVKMKEKGDIPEGYSVSREKKERFSLILESASTNQTSMYLCASRVGGVRVPEQYFGPGTRLTVT.

The chain combines TRBV12-3 or TRBV12-4 with TRBJ2-7; TRBD2 matches 7 bases. V shed 7 bases, J shed 2 bases, and the junction held 8 bases outside the gene matches. The CDR3 has 14 amino acids. The CDR3 DNA reads TGTGCCAGCATTTGGGGGGAGGGCCCCTACGAGCAGTACTTC. Protein sequence: CASIWGEGPYEQYF.

This clonotype was counted ten times or more. The rearrangement joins TRBV27 to TRBJ2-7; tentatively, D is TRBD2 (5 bases). CDR1 MNHEY and CDR2 SMNVEV come from the germline V gene (reference sequence). V lost 3 bases, J lost 5 bases, and 11 bases lay in between. The CDR3 covers 13 residues. The DNA for the CDR3 is TGTGCCAGCAGTTTCCCGGGGAGTCACGAGCAGTACTTC. Protein sequence: CASSFPGSHEQYF.

The chain couples TRBV21-1 to TRBJ2-2; the D call of TRBD1 is as the table states it, not checked on the DNA. TRBV21-1 is shown as a pseudogene. This CDR3 spans 16 amino acids. CDR3 coding DNA: TGTGCCAGCACCTTCCGAGCAGGGGGCAACACCGGGGAGCTGTTTTTT. This codes for CASTFRAGGNTGELFF.

The table lists this clonotype with a few counts. The chain is built from TRBV27 and TRBJ2-7; D gene ambiguous. Germline V gene sequence: CDR1 MNHEY, CDR2 SMNVEV (reference sequence). The CDR3 spans 12 residues. V shed 8 bases and J shed 0 bases, with 8 bases lying between them. CDR3 sequence: CASGSFSYEQYF. The CDR3 nucleotides are TGTGCCAGCGGCTCTTTCTCCTACGAGCAGTACTTC.

The sample holds a few counts of this clonotype. The chain recombines TRBV6-5 with TRBJ1-2; 7 nucleotides match TRBD1. The germline CDR1 and CDR2 sequences are MNHEY and SVGAGI. With 9 bases clipped from V and 13 bases from J, the junction kept 14 bases outside the gene matches. CDR3 length equals 12 residues. The CDR3 DNA reads as TGTGCCAGTGATAATTACAGGGGCCGTCGCACCTTC. As protein: CASDNYRGRRTF.

This clonotype showed up many times. The chain uses TRBV5-1 and TRBJ2-7; D is possibly TRBD2 (5 bases). The germline V and J ends were trimmed by 1 base and 2 bases, with 16 bases remaining between them. CDR3 size: 16 residues. Germline V gene sequence: CDR1 SGHRS, CDR2 YFSETQ. CDR3 in DNA: TGCGCCAGCAGCTTGTATCGTGGGAGATGGCCCTACGAGCAGTACTTC. Amino acid sequence: CASSLYRGRWPYEQYF.

Only a few counts were recorded for this clonotype. V usage is TRBV12-3 or TRBV12-4 and J usage is TRBJ1-4, with 9 bases that match TRBD1. The trim removed 6 bases at V and 3 bases at J, leaving 5 bases unmatched. CDR3 length: 15 residues. The chain's CDR3 is CASSLGQGANEKLFF. DNA for the CDR3: TGTGCCAGCAGCCTGGGACAGGGAGCTAATGAAAAACTGTTTTTT.

This chain links TRBV19 with TRBJ2-3; D gene uncertain. CDR1 is LNHDA and CDR2 is SQIVND in the germline V gene (reference sequence). Trimming stripped 1 base from V and 4 bases from J, with 15 bases between. The CDR3 contains 16 residues. CDR3 DNA: TGTGCCAGTAGTATAGCCCTACCCCTAAGGGCAGATACGCAGTATTTT. Translated, it gives CASSIALPLRADTQYF.

The chain links TRBV15 to TRBJ2-7; 11 bases line up with TRBD1. The CDR3 totals 16 residues. Unmatched junction bases numbered 11, after V lost 5 bases and J lost 5 bases. Germline V gives CDR1 LNHNV, CDR2 YYDKDF (reference sequence). CDR3 in amino acids: CATSPTPWTGGDEQYF. CDR3 sequence (DNA): TGTGCCACCAGCCCTACCCCGTGGACAGGGGGCGACGAGCAGTACTTC.

The sample holds a few counts of this clonotype. The chain carries TRBV4-1 and TRBJ2-5; the match to TRBD2 covers 12 bases. Per the germline V gene, CDR1 is MGHRA and CDR2 is YSYEKL. CDR3 size: 14 residues. The J segment lost 4 bases and the V segment lost 6 bases, leaving 3 bases of the junction unmatched. Here the CDR3 DNA reads TGCGCCAGCAGACGACTAGCGGGAGTAGAGACCCAGTACTTC. Its translation: CASRRLAGVETQYF.

This rearrangement joins TRBV7-2 to TRBJ2-7; 15 positions agree with TRBD2. CDR3 length: 14 residues. Per germline, CDR1 SGHTA and CDR2 FQGNSA. The trim removed 3 bases at V and 12 bases at J, leaving 6 bases unmatched. The chain's CDR3 is CASSFRTSGRVWYF. As DNA, the CDR3 is TGTGCCAGCAGCTTCAGGACTAGCGGGAGGGTCTGGTACTTC.

This clonotype has more than one count but fewer than ten. This rearrangement joins TRBV5-1 to TRBJ2-7; 7 positions match TRBD1. The CDR3 length is 13 residues. V shed 6 bases, J shed 6 bases, and the junction held 9 bases outside the gene matches. Germline V gives CDR1 SGHRS, CDR2 YFSETQ. The CDR3 loop reads CASKRVGQTEQYF. CDR3 DNA: TGCGCCAGCAAACGCGTGGGACAGACCGAGCAGTACTTC.

V gene TRBV7-2 combines with J gene TRBJ1-5, with a tentative D call TRBD1 (5 bases). Trimming removed 5 bases at V and 1 base at J, with 9 bases between. Germline CDR1 and CDR2: SGHTA and FQGNSA. The CDR3 consists of 14 residues. The chain's CDR3 is CASSGTASNQPQHF. The DNA of the CDR3 is TGTGCCAGCAGCGGGACGGCGAGCAATCAGCCCCAGCATTTT.

This clonotype appeared a few times. The rearrangement links TRBV21-1 to TRBJ2-1; the table's D gene call, TRBD2, was not cross checked with the DNA. TRBV21-1 is a documented pseudogene. CDR3 length equals 18 residues. DNA of the CDR3: TGTGCCAGCAGCCCCCTCCCGATTAGCGGGGGGGGTTTGAATGAGCAGTTCTTC. This encodes CASSPLPISGGGLNEQFF.

This sequence joins TRBV5-1 and TRBJ1-2, with TRBD1 identical over 9 bases. CDR1 is SGHRS and CDR2 is YFSETQ in the germline V gene. The CDR3 totals 16 residues. V was pared by 2 bases and J by 6 bases, with 11 bases of the junction left unmatched. The CDR3 sequence: CASSLAVQGALDGYTF. For the CDR3, the DNA is TGCGCCAGCAGCTTAGCTGTACAGGGGGCACTGGATGGCTACACCTTC.

V gene TRBV3-1 combines with J gene TRBJ2-7; 11 bases align to TRBD2. The length of the CDR3 is 15 residues. Trimming took 3 bases from V and 4 from J; bases not matched to a gene: 5. From germline, CDR1 is LGHDT and CDR2 YNNKEL (reference sequence). The CDR3 DNA reads TGTGCCAGCAGCCAGCTACTAGCGGGAGTTTACGAGCAGTACTTC. Encoded protein: CASSQLLAGVYEQYF.

The chain combines TRBV5-1 with TRBJ2-3; D is perhaps TRBD1 (5 bases). The V end was cut by 2 bases, the J end by 6 bases, with 10 bases between. In germline, CDR1 is SGHRS, CDR2 YFSETQ. This CDR3 contains 13 residues. CDR3 loop: CASSFQGMDTQYF. In DNA form, the CDR3 reads TGCGCCAGCAGCTTTCAGGGTATGGATACGCAGTATTTT.

The CDR3 DNA sequence: TGCGCCAGCAGCCAAGTTCCAAAGAGCTTCTGGCCAGATACGCAGTATTTT. Translated, it gives CASSQVPKSFWPDTQYF. V gene TRBV4-1 combines with J gene TRBJ2-3; D gene unclear. The CDR3 has 17 amino acids. Germline lookup yields CDR1 MGHRA and CDR2 YSYEKL. V was shortened by 1 base and J by 4 bases, with 18 bases between the two germline ends.

This clonotype was seen repeatedly, ten times or more. V usage is TRBV4-2 and J usage is TRBJ1-6, with D unresolved. CDR1 is LGHNA and CDR2 is YNFKEQ in the germline V gene. V lost 4 bases and J 18 bases, leaving 13 bases between the germline ends. This CDR3 region has 11 residues. The CDR3 loop is CASSLGPQHHF. The CDR3 DNA reads as TGTGCCAGCAGCCTCGGGCCTCAACACCACTTT.

As regards this clonotype: A much larger clone differs from this one at a single base, so this may be a read error. This sequence joins TRBV29-1 and TRBJ2-3, with D perhaps given as TRBD1 or TRBD2 (5 bases each). Germline V gene data show CDR1 as SQVTM and CDR2 as ANQGSEA. V was trimmed by 7 bases and J by 5 bases, leaving 22 bases between them. The CDR3 consists of 15 residues. The DNA for the CDR3 is TGCAGCGGAGAAAGGGGACGGCGGAAAGGAGATACGCAGTATTTT. It codes for CSGERGRRKGDTQYF.

The rearrangement uses TRBV20-1 and TRBJ2-3; tentatively, D is TRBD2 (5 bases). The length of the CDR3 is 13 residues. The germline V and J ends were trimmed by 5 bases and 5 bases, with 14 bases remaining between them. The germline gives CDR1 DFQATT, CDR2 SNEGSKA (reference sequence). In DNA form, the CDR3 reads TGCAGTGCTGATCGGACTGTCAAAGATACGCAGTATTTT. Translation: CSADRTVKDTQYF.

This clonotype has more than one count but fewer than ten. The chain carries TRBV6-2 or TRBV6-3 and TRBJ2-1, with TRBD2 matching over 9 bases. The CDR3 length is 14 residues. The junction had 2 bases not matched to a gene; V was cut back by 3 bases and J by 5 bases. Germline CDR1 and CDR2: MNHEY and SVGEGT. CDR3 region: CASSYGTSNNEQFF. CDR3 DNA sequence: TGTGCCAGCAGTTATGGGACTAGCAACAATGAGCAGTTCTTC.

V is TRBV5-6 and J is TRBJ2-5; D gene uncertain. Germline CDR1 and CDR2: SGHDT and YYEEEE. V was clipped by 0 bases and J by 2 bases, with 11 bases between them. This CDR3 has 15 residues. This CDR3 is CASSLDVEVQETQYF. The DNA of the CDR3 is TGTGCCAGCAGCTTGGATGTGGAAGTACAAGAGACCCAGTACTTC.